This T cell receptor (beta chain) was captured in a study of T cells expressing NK-cell markers. In the study overall: Seropositivity for HCMV was found in seven of the eight sequenced donors, with one seronegative.

TCRdb re-called the 5' RACE reads, yielding one record per CDR3 amino acid sequence without DNA. This table holds 550,000 to 600,000 distinct CDR3 sequences. CDR1 is SGHRS and CDR2 is YFSETQ in the germline V gene. This CDR3 spans 16 amino acids. This clonotype was obtained from a man between 18 and 29 years old in good health. The source material was blood T cells: a sorted CD56 or NKG2C T cell subset, CD4+ or CD8+ T cells, or bulk PBMC T cells (not recorded which). The chain recombines TRBV5-1 with TRBJ2-1; TCRdb designates TRBD1, a call that cannot be tested without DNA. CDR3 region: CASSLGQGGPYNEQFF.